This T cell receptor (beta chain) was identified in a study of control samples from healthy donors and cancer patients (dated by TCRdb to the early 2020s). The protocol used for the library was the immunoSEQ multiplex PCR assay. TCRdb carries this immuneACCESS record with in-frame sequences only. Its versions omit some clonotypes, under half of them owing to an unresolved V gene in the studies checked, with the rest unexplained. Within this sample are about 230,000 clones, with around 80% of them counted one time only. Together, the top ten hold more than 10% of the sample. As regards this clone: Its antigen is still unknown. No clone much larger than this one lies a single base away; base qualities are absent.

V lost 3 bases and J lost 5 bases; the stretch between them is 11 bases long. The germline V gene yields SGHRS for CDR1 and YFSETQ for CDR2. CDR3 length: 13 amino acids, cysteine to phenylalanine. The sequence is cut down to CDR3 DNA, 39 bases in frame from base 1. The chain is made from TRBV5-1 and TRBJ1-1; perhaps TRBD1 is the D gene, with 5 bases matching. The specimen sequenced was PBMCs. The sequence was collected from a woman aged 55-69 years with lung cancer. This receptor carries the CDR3 CASSSRWGTEAFF. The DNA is TGCGCCAGCAGCTCACGTTGGGGGACTGAAGCTTTCTTT.